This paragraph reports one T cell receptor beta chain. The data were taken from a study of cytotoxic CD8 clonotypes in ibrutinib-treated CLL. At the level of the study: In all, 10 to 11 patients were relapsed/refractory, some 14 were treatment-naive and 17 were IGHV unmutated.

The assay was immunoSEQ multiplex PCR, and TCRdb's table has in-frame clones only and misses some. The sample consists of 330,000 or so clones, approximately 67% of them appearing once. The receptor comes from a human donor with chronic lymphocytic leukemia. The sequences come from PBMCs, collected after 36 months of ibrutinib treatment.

In nucleotides, the CDR3 is TGTGCCAGCAGTTTGGGCAGAAATAGCAATCAGCCCCAGCATTTT. This sequence encodes CASSLGRNSNQPQHF. The V gene is TRBV6-5, the J gene TRBJ1-5; no clear D. The V end was cut by 4 bases, the J end by 0 bases, with 10 bases between. The CDR3 consists of 15 residues. Germline V gene data show CDR1 as MNHEY and CDR2 as SVGAGI.